The rows below give T cell receptor beta chains drawn from one sample of a study of cytomegalovirus exposure and HLA in healthy donors. The data were produced by immunoSEQ multiplex PCR, yet TCRdb's version contains in-frame clones alone and is incomplete. The data hold 130,000 or so clones, with approximately 87% observed a single time. Sample: PBMCs. Receptors were obtained from a woman aged 25-40 years in good health and CMV-seronegative. The CDR3 runs from the conserved cysteine through the conserved F or W. D genes are given only for firm matches. For some rows the clone size is stated as once, few or many, or as a class when expanded; others skip it.

V	size	D	J	DNA	CDR3
TRBV7-2	NA	NA	TRBJ2-2	TGTGCCAGCAGCCCTCAACCGGGGATCAACACCGGGGAGCTGTTTTTT	CASSPQPGINTGELFF
TRBV7-2	NA	NA	TRBJ1-1	TGTGCCAGCAGCCTTCTTCTGGGGGCTGGGACTGAAGCTTTCTTT	CASSLLLGAGTEAFF
TRBV5-1	once	TRBD1	TRBJ1-1	TGCGCCAGCAGCTTGGGTTCGACGGACAGGGGGACTGAAGCTTTCTTT	CASSLGSTDRGTEAFF
TRBV5-4	NA	TRBD2	TRBJ2-2	TGTGCCAGCAGCGGTAACTTAGCGGGAGACACCGGGGAGCTGTTTTTT	CASSGNLAGDTGELFF
TRBV14	NA	TRBD1	TRBJ2-1	TGTGCCAGCCAGAAGGGACAGGGGGGTTACAATGAGCAGTTCTTC	CASQKGQGGYNEQFF
TRBV7-9	NA	NA	TRBJ1-5	TGTGCCAGCAGCTTAAATATTGATCAGCCCCAGCATTTT	CASSLNIDQPQHF
TRBV16	NA	NA	TRBJ2-7	TGTGCCAGCAGCCAAAGAACTCCCCACGAGCAGTACTTC	CASSQRTPHEQYF
TRBV4-1	NA	NA	TRBJ1-2	TGCGCCAGCAGCCAAGGAGGGAACTCCTATGGCTACACCTTC	CASSQGGNSYGYTF
TRBV7-2	NA	NA	TRBJ1-1	TGTGCCAGCAGCTTAGCGCGACAGTTCACTGAAGCTTTCTTT	CASSLARQFTEAFF
TRBV29-1	NA	TRBD1	TRBJ2-7	TGCAGCGTTGAAGGGACAGGGGGCCTGTACGAGCAGTACTTC	CSVEGTGGLYEQYF
TRBV30	NA	NA	TRBJ1-6	TGTGCCTGGAGTGTGATAAATCCGAGAAATTCACCCCTCCACTTT	CAWSVINPRNSPLHF
TRBV30	NA	TRBD1	TRBJ1-1	TGTGCCGGAAAGGGACAGGGAATGAACACTGAAGCTTTCTTT	CAGKGQGMNTEAFF
TRBV11-2	NA	NA	TRBJ2-6	TGTGCCAGCAGCTTAGATTCATCCCCAACAGGCTCTGGGGCCAACGTCCTGACTTTC	CASSLDSSPTGSGANVLTF
TRBV7-2	NA	NA	TRBJ1-4	TGTGCCAGCAGGCGGGGGCTGACTAATGAAAAACTGTTTTTT	CASRRGLTNEKLFF
TRBV28	NA	TRBD1	TRBJ1-3	TGTGCCAGCAGTCAAGGGACAGCGAGCTCTGGAAACACCATATATTTT	CASSQGTASSGNTIYF
TRBV5-1	NA	TRBD1	TRBJ1-1	TGCGCCAGCAGCCGGGACAGTCGAAACACTGAAGCTTTCTTT	CASSRDSRNTEAFF
TRBV5-6	NA	NA	TRBJ1-5	TGTGCCAGCAGACGCAGGGGTGGCAATCAGCCCCAGCATTTT	CASRRRGGNQPQHF
TRBV7-8	NA	NA	TRBJ1-5	TGTGCCAGCTCGGGGAGCTTTTCTAGCAATCAGCCCCAGCATTTT	CASSGSFSSNQPQHF
TRBV2	NA	NA	TRBJ1-3	TGTGCCAGCAGTGAAGAATCAGGGTACTCTGGAAACACCATATATTTT	CASSEESGYSGNTIYF
TRBV15	NA	TRBD1	TRBJ2-3	TGTGCCACCAGCAGAGTTCGGACAGGGGGCGCAGATACGCAGTATTTT	CATSRVRTGGADTQYF
TRBV11-1	few	TRBD1	TRBJ1-5	TGTGCCAGCAGCCTATGGACAGGGCCTAATAGCAATCAGCCCCAGCATTTT	CASSLWTGPNSNQPQHF
TRBV5-4	NA	NA	TRBJ2-1	TGTGCCAGCAGCCCCCAGGGGAGAGACAATGAGCAGTTCTTC	CASSPQGRDNEQFF
TRBV11-2	NA	TRBD1	TRBJ1-2	TGTGCCAGCAGCCATCGGGGCAGGGGGGCCCTTGAAGGCTACACCTTC	CASSHRGRGALEGYTF
TRBV29-1	NA	TRBD1	TRBJ1-1	TGCAGCGGAGAGTCAGGGGGTAGGACTGAAGCTTTCTTT	CSGESGGRTEAFF
TRBV11-2	NA	TRBD1	TRBJ1-2	TGTGCCAGCAGCTTCTCGGGACAGGGGACTTGGGGCTACACCTTC	CASSFSGQGTWGYTF
TRBV7-2	NA	TRBD1	TRBJ2-2	TGTGCCAGCAGCCCCGTGGGACAGGCCACCGGGGAGCTGTTTTTT	CASSPVGQATGELFF
TRBV13	NA	NA	TRBJ1-2	TGTGCCAGCAGCTTTATCGGGTACTATGGCTACACCTTC	CASSFIGYYGYTF
TRBV6-5	NA	TRBD1	TRBJ2-1	TGTGCCAGCAGTAGGGGGCAGGGGAATGAGCAGTTCTTC	CASSRGQGNEQFF
TRBV6-5	NA	TRBD2	TRBJ2-1	TGTGCCAGCAAAGCGGGGGGGCCTTACAATGAGCAGTTCTTC	CASKAGGPYNEQFF
TRBV11-2	NA	NA	TRBJ2-3	TGTGCCAGCAGCTTAATGCAGGGTGCACATACGCAGTATTTT	CASSLMQGAHTQYF
TRBV5-8	NA	NA	TRBJ1-1	TGTGCCAGCAGCGCGACGGGGTCTGGGGCTGAAGCTTTCTTT	CASSATGSGAEAFF
TRBV7-2	NA	NA	TRBJ2-7	TGTGCCAGCAGCTTAGACGCGGGGATCTACGAGCAGTACTTC	CASSLDAGIYEQYF
TRBV7-9	NA	NA	TRBJ2-1	TGTGCCAGCAGCTTTACTACCAGCGGGGACAAGTTCTTC	CASSFTTSGDKFF
TRBV5-6	NA	TRBD1	TRBJ1-3	TGTGCCAGCAGCAGGACAGGGGACCGCTCTGGAAACACCATATATTTT	CASSRTGDRSGNTIYF
TRBV27	NA	NA	TRBJ1-2	TGTGCCAGCAGATCGCAGGGCAGTCACTATGGCTACACCTTC	CASRSQGSHYGYTF
TRBV19	NA	TRBD1	TRBJ1-4	TGTGCCAGTAGTATGGGGGACAGTCCTAATGAAAAACTGTTTTTT	CASSMGDSPNEKLFF
TRBV13	NA	TRBD2	TRBJ2-5	TGTGCCAGCAGCTTAGGGGGACTAGCGGTTTCCCAAGAGACCCAGTACTTC	CASSLGGLAVSQETQYF
TRBV2	NA	NA	TRBJ2-2	TGTGCCAGCAACCCAAGGGCAGGGCCAGGCGGGGAGCTGTTTTTT	CASNPRAGPGGELFF
TRBV7-7	NA	NA	TRBJ2-1	TGTGCCAGCAGCTTAGAAGGGGGGGATGAGCAGTTCTTC	CASSLEGGDEQFF
TRBV7-9	NA	TRBD1	TRBJ2-5	TGTGCCAGCAGCTTAAACAGGGGCCAAGAGACCCAGTACTTC	CASSLNRGQETQYF
TRBV29-1	NA	NA	TRBJ2-5	TGCAGCGTTGCACTAGCCCTAAGGGAGACCCAGTACTTC	CSVALALRETQYF
TRBV5-1	NA	TRBD1	TRBJ1-4	TGCGCCAGCAGCGGGACAGGGTCAAATGAAAAACTGTTTTTT	CASSGTGSNEKLFF
TRBV28	NA	NA	TRBJ1-2	TGTGCCAGCAGTCCCACCATGGGGGGAAACTATGGCTACACCTTC	CASSPTMGGNYGYTF
TRBV4-1	NA	TRBD1	TRBJ1-4	TGCGCCAGCAGCCAAGATCTCAGGGGGTATAGGGAAAAACTGTTTTTT	CASSQDLRGYREKLFF
TRBV19	NA	NA	TRBJ2-7	TGTGCCAGTAGTATATTCCCAAACTACGAGCAGTACTTC	CASSIFPNYEQYF
TRBV14	NA	NA	TRBJ1-3	TGTGCCAGCAGCCAAGCCCTTCTTAGCTCTGGAAACACCATATATTTT	CASSQALLSSGNTIYF